This TCR beta chain was identified during a study of blood T cell repertoires in COVID-19. At the level of the study: The United States, Italy and Spain were the sources of the acute and convalescent COVID-19 samples. In each case, the material was cDNA or gDNA derived from T cells, B-cell-depleted T cells, or PBMCs.

Authors' methods: Reference gene primer amplification gave nucleated cell count estimates. Profiled with immunoSEQ multiplex PCR; TCRdb holds only in-frame clones, not every one. V, J and clone size are taken as reported in that table, and D and trimming were inferred from the DNA itself. There are nearly 110,000 clones in the sample; around four fifths occur only once, and approximately 4.5% lies in the top ten. V trimming: 0 bases; J trimming: 0 bases; junction bases outside the gene matches: 15. The CDR3 covers 20 residues. Germline V gene data show CDR1 as SGHRS and CDR2 as YFSETQ. The chain joins TRBV5-1 to TRBJ2-4, with TRBD2 matching 7 bases. The receptor comes from a man in his 70s with acute or convalescent COVID-19. The specimen was peripheral blood. CDR3 coding DNA: TGCGCCAGCAGCTTGGATACAGCGGGGCCCACTTCCATAGCCAAAAACATTCAGTACTTC. This translates into CASSLDTAGPTSIAKNIQYF.